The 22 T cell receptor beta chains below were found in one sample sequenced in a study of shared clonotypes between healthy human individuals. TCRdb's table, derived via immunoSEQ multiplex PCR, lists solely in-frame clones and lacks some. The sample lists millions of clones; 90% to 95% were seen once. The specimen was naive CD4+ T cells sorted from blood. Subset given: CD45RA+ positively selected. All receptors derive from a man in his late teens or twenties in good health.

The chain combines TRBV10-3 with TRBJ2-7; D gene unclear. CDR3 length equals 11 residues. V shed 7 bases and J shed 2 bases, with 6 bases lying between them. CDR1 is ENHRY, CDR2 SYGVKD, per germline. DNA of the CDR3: TGTGCCATCACTAACACCTACGAGCAGTACTTC. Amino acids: CAITNTYEQYF.

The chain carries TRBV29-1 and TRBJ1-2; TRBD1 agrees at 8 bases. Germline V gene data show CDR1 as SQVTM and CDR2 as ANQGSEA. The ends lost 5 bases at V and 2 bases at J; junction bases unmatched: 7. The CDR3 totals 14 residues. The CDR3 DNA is TGCAGCGTTTGGCAGGGGGCGGCGAACTATGGCTACACCTTC. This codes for CSVWQGAANYGYTF.

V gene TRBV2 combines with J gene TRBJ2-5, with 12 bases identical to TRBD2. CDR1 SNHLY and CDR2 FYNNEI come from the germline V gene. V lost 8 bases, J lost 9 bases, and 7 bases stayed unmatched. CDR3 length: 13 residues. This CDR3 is CASVTRLAGAQYF. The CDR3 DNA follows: TGTGCCAGCGTCACTAGACTAGCGGGGGCCCAGTACTTC.

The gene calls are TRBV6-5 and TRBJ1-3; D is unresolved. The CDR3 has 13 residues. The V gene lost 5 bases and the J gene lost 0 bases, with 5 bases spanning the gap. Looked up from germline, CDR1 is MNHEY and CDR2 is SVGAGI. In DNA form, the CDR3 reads TGTGCCAGCAGTGGCATCTCTGGAAACACCATATATTTT. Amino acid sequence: CASSGISGNTIYF.

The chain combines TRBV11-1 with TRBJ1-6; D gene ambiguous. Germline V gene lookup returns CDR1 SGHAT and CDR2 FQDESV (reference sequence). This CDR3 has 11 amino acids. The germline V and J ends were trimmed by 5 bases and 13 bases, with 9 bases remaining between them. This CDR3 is CASSLFPPLHF. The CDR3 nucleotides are TGTGCCAGCAGCCTGTTCCCCCCCCTCCACTTT.

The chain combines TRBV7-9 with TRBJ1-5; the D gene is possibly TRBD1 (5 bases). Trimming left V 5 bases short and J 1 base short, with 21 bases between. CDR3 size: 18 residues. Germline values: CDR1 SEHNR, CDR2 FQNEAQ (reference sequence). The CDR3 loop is CASSLIFRDRGSNQPQHF. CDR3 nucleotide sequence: TGTGCCAGCAGCCTCATCTTCCGGGACCGGGGAAGCAATCAGCCCCAGCATTTT.

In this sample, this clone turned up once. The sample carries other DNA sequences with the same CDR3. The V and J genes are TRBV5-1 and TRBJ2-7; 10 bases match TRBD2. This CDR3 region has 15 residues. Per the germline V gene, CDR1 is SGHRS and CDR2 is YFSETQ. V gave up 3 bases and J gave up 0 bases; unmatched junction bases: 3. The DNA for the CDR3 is TGCGCCAGCAGCTCCCTAGCGGGAGACTCCTACGAGCAGTACTTC. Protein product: CASSSLAGDSYEQYF. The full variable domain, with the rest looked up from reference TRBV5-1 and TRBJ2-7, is KAGVTQTPRYLIKTRGQQVTLSCSPISGHRSVSWYQQTPGQGLQFLFEYFSETQRNKGNFPGRFSGRQFSNSRSEMNVSTLELGDSALYLCASSSLAGDSYEQYFGPGTRLTVT.

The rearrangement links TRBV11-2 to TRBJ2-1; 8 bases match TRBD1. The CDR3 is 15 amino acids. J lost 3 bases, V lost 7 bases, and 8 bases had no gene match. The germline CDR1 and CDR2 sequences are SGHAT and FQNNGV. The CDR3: CASTNTGTGYNEQFF. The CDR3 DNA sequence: TGTGCCAGCACCAATACCGGGACAGGCTACAATGAGCAGTTCTTC. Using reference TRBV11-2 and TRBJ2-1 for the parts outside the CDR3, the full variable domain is EAGVAQSPRYKIIEKRQSVAFWCNPISGHATLYWYQQILGQGPKLLIQFQNNGVVDDSQLPKDRFSAERLKGVDSTLKIQPAKLEDSAVYLCASTNTGTGYNEQFFGPGTRLTVL.

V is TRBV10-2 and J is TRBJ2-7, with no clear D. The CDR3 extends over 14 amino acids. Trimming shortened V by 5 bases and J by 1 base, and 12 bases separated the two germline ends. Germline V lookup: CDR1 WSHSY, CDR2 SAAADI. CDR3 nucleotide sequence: TGCGCCAGCAGTTTTTCAGGTTCTTCCTACGAGCAGTACTTC. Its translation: CASSFSGSSYEQYF.

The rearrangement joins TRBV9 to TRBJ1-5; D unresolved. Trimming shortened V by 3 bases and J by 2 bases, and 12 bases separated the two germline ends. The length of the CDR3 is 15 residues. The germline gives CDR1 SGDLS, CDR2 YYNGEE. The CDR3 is CASSGDGRGNQPQHF. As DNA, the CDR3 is TGTGCCAGCAGCGGGGATGGACGGGGCAATCAGCCCCAGCATTTT.

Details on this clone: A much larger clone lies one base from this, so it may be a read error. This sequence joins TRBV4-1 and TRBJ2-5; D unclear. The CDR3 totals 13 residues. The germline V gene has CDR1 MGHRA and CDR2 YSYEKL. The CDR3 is CARSQKDQETQYF. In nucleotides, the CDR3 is TGCGCCAGAAGCCAGAAGGACCAAGAGACCCAGTACTTC.

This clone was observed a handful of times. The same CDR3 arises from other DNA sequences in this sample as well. CDR3 in DNA: TGTGCCAGCAGTTACTCTACGGGGAACTATGGCTACACCTTC. This codes for CASSYSTGNYGYTF. The chain employs TRBV6-5 and TRBJ1-2; D is unclear. V was cut by 0 bases and J by 2 bases, with 7 bases left in between. The germline V gene has CDR1 MNHEY and CDR2 SVGAGI. CDR3 length: 14 amino acids.

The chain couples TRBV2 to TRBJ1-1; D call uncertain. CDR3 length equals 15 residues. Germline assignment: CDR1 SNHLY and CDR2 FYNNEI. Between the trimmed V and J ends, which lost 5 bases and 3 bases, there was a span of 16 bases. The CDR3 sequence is CASSKRSGRDTEAFF. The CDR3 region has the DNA TGTGCCAGCAGTAAGAGATCCGGGCGGGACACTGAAGCTTTCTTT.

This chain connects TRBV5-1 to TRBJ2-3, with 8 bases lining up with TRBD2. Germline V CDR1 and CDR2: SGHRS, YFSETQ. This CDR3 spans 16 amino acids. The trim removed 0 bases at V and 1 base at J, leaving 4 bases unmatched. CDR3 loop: CASSLAATSGTDTQYF. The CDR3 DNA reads TGCGCCAGCAGCTTGGCCGCGACTAGCGGCACAGATACGCAGTATTTT.

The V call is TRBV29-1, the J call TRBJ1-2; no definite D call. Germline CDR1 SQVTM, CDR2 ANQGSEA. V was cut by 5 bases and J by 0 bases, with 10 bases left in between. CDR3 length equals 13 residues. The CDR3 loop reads CSVTPGPNYGYTF. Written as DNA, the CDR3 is TGCAGCGTTACACCGGGCCCTAACTATGGCTACACCTTC.

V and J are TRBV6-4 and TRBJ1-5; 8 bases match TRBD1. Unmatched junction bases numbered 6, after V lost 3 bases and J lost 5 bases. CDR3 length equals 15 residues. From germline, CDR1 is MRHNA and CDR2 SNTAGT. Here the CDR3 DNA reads TGTGCCAGCAGTGATCCGGACAGGGCCCATCAGCCCCAGCATTTT. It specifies CASSDPDRAHQPQHF.

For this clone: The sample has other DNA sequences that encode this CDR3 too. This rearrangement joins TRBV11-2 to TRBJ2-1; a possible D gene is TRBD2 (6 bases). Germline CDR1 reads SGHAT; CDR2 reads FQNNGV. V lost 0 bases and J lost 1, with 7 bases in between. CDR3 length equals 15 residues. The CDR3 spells CASSLELASYNEQFF. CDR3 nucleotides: TGTGCCAGCAGCTTAGAGCTAGCGTCCTACAATGAGCAGTTCTTC.

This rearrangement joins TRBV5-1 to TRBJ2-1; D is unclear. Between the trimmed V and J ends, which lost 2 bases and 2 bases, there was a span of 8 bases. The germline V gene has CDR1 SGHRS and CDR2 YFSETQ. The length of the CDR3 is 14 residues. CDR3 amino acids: CASSFTVTYNEQFF. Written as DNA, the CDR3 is TGCGCCAGCAGCTTTACAGTAACCTACAATGAGCAGTTCTTC.

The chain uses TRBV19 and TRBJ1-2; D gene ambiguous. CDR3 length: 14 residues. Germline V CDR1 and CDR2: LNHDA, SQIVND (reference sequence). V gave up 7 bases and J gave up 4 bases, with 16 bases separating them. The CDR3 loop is CASTNGEIRYGYTF. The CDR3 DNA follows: TGTGCCAGTACAAATGGAGAGATTCGCTATGGCTACACCTTC.

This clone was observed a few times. CDR3 DNA: TGTGCCAGCTCTCCCGGGCCACCTGGAAACACCATATATTTT. Protein sequence: CASSPGPPGNTIYF. This sequence joins TRBV18 and TRBJ1-3, with unresolved D. Germline values: CDR1 KGHSH, CDR2 LQKENI. Trimming pared 6 bases from V and 2 bases from J, leaving 11 bases between. The length of the CDR3 is 14 residues.

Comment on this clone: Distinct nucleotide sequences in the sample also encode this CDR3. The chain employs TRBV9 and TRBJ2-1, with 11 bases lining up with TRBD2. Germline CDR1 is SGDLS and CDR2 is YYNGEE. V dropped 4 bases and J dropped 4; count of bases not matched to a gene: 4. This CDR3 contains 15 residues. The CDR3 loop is CASSTSGSSYNEQFF. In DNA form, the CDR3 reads TGTGCCAGCAGCACTAGCGGGAGCTCTTACAATGAGCAGTTCTTC.

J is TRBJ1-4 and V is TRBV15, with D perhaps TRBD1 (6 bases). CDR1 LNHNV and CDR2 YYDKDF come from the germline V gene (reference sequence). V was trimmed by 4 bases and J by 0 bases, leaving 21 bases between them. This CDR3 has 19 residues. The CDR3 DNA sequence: TGTGCCACCAGCAAAAGAACAGGGACACCTTTAGCAACTAATGAAAAACTGTTTTTT. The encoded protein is CATSKRTGTPLATNEKLFF.